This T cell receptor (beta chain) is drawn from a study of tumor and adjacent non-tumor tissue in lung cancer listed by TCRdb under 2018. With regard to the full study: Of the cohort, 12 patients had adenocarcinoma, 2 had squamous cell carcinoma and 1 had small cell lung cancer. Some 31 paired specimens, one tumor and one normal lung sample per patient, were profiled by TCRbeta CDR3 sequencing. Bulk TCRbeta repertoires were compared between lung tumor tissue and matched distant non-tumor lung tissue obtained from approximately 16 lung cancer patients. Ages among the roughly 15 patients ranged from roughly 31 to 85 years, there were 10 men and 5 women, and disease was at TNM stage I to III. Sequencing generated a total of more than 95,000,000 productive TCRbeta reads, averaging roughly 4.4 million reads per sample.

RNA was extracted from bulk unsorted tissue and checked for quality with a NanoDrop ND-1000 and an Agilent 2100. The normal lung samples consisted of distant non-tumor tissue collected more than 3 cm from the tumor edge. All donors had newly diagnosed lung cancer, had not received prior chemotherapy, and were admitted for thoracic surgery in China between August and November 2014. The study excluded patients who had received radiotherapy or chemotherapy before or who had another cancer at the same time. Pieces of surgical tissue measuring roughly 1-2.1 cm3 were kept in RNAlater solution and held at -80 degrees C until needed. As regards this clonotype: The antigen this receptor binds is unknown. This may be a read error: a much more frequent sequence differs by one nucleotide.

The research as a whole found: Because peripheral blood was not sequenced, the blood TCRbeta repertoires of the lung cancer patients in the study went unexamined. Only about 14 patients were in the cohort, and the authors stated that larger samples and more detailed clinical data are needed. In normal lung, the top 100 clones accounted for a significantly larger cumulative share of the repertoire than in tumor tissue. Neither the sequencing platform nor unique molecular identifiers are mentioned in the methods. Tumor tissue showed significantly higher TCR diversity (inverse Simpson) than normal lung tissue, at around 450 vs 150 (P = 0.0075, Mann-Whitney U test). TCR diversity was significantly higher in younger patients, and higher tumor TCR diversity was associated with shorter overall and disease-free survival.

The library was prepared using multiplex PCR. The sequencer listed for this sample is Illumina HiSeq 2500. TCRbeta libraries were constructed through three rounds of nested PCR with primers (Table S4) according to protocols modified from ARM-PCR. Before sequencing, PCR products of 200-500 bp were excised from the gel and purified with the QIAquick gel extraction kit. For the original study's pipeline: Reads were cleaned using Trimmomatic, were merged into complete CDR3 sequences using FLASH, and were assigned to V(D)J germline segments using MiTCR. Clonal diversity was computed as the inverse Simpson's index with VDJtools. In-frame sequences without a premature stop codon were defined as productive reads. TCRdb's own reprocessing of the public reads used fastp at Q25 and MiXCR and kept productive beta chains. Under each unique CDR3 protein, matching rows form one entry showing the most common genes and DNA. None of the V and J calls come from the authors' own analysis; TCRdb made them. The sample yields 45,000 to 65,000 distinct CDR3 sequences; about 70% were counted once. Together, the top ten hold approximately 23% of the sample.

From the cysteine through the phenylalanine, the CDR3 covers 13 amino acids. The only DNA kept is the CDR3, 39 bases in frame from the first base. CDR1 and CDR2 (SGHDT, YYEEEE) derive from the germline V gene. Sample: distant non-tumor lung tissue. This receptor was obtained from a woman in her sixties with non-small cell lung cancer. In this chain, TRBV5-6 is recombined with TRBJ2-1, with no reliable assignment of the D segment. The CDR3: CVSSLKSYNEQFF. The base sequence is TGTGTCAGCAGCTTAAAATCCTACAATGAGCAGTTCTTC.